The clone carrying this TCR beta chain was detected only a few times. The antigen remains undetermined. The sample comes from a study of post-analysis software for immune sequencing data. The study's findings and limits: Patients carried four or five TRBV segments more frequently than controls did, and TRBV5-6, TRBV5-1 and TRBV20-1 were among them.

V was clipped by 1 base and J by 11 bases; unmatched bases: 11. The germline V gene encodes CDR1 LNHNV and CDR2 YYDKDF (reference sequence). The CDR3 is made up of 15 amino acids. The authors incorporated unique molecular identifiers into the TCR beta cDNA libraries. TCRdb re-called the PCR reads with MiXCR, one entry per CDR3 protein. The sample has 700,000 to 900,000 distinct CDR3 sequences; about 43% are singletons. Sequences were obtained from blood. V gene TRBV15 combines with J gene TRBJ2-5; 9 nucleotides align to TRBD2. The TCR comes from a girl between 5 and 17 years old with multiple sclerosis. This CDR3 is CATSRGAGGPREQYF. The CDR3 coding sequence is TGTGCCACCAGCAGAGGTGCGGGAGGGCCTAGGGAGCAGTACTTC.